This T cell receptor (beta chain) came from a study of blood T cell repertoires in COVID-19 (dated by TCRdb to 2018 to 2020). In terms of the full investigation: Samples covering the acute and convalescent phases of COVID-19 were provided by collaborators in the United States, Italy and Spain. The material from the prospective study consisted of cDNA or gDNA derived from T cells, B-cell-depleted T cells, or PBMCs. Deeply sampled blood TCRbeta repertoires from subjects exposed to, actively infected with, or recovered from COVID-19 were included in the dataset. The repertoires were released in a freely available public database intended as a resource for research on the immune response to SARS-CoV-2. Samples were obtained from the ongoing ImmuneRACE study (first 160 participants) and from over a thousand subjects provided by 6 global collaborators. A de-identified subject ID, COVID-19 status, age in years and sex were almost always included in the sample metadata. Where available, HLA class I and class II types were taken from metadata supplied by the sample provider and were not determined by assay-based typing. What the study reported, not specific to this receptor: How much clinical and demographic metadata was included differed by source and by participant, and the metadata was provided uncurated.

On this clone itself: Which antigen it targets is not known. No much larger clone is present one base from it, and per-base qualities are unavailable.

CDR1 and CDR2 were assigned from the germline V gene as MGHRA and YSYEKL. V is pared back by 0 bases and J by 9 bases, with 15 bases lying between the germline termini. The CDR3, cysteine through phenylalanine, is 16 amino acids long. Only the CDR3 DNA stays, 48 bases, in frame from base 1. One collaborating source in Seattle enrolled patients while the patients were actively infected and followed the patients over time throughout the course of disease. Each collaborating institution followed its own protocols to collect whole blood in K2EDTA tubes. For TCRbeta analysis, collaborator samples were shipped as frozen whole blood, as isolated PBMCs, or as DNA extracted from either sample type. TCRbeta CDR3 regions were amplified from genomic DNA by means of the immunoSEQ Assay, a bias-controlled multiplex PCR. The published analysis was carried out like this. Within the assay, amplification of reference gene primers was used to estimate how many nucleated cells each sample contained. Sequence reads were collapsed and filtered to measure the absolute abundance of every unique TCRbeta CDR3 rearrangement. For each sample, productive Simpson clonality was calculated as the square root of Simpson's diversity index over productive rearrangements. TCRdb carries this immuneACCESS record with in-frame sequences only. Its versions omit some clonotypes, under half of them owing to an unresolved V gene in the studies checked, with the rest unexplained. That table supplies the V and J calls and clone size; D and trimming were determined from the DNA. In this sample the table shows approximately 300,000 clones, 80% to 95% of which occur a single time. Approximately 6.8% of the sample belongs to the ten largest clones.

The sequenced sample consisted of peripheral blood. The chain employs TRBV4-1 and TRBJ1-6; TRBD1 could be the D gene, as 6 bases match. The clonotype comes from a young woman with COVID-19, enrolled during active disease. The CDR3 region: CASSQDPGGRGSPLHF. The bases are TGCGCCAGCAGCCAAGATCCCGGGGGGCGGGGTTCACCCCTCCACTTT.